This T cell receptor beta chain was identified in a study of blood T cell repertoires in COVID-19. Looking at the study overall: In each case, the material was cDNA or gDNA derived from T cells, B-cell-depleted T cells, or PBMCs.

People in the exposed group encountered a COVID-19 case within 2 weeks before entering the study. Libraries were prepared by immunoSEQ multiplex PCR; TCRdb keeps only in-frame clonotypes and omits some of them. The sample includes some 320,000 clones, 89% of them seen just once. V was trimmed by 6 bases and J by 4 bases, leaving 19 bases between them. This CDR3 is 15 amino acids long. CDR1 SGHRS and CDR2 YFSETQ come from the germline V gene. The chain links TRBV5-1 to TRBJ2-5, with D possibly being TRBD2 (7 bases). This TCR derives from a woman in her 50s who had been exposed to COVID-19. The specimen was PBMCs or T cells enriched from blood (not recorded which). The CDR3 region has the DNA TGCGCCAGCACCAAGGGGGAGGGGGGACGAGAGACCCAGTACTTC. Translation: CASTKGEGGRETQYF.